This TCR beta chain was profiled in a study of blood T cells in healthy people across ages. Through a sample-barcoded 5' primer and a J-beta primer mix, a second PCR was run for roughly 7 to 11 cycles. A template-switch adaptor that had 12 random nucleotides put a tag on each cDNA molecule. TCRdb re-derived calls from the 5' RACE reads in MiXCR, one entry per CDR3 protein. The sample yields roughly 410,000 distinct CDR3 sequences, roughly half seen once. Points on this clonotype: The target antigen is unknown.

Notes on the study in general: Naive T cell percentage showed a strong correlation with TCR beta diversity. Shifts in expanded clonotypes may have been confounded by donor CMV status, which was unknown.

In germline, CDR1 is MDHEN, CDR2 SYDVKM. Trimming stripped 3 bases from V and 0 bases from J, with 12 bases between. This CDR3 is built from 15 residues. The specimen was blood. This TCR came from a man in his sixties in good health. The rearrangement joins TRBV28 to TRBJ2-7, with D unclear. CDR3 region: CASSLGSLSSYEQYF. In DNA, the CDR3 is TGTGCCAGCAGTTTGGGCAGCCTGAGCTCCTACGAGCAGTACTTC.